This T cell receptor (beta chain) stems from a study of T cells in Graves' hyperthyroidism and ophthalmopathy. The overall study: Before any treatment, at initial diagnosis, peripheral blood was collected.

Researchers amplified the TCR beta CDR3 regions from RNA transcripts. TCR CDR3 underwent first-round RT-PCR with the HTBI primer set. TCRdb independently ran MiXCR on the multiplex PCR reads; one entry per CDR3 protein. Found here are fewer than 600,000 distinct CDR3 sequences, 12% to 15% of them singletons; the top ten hold about 14%. No progression to ophthalmopathy during 18 months of follow-up defined stable disease. Diagnoses rested on clinical symptoms, serum thyroxine and TRAb, thyroid ultrasound and orbital computed tomography. The CDR3 is 13 amino acids. V shed 6 bases and J 11 bases; nucleotides not matched to a gene: 12. CDR1 is MNHEY, CDR2 SMNVEV, per germline (reference sequence). This clonotype was found a few times. What it recognizes is unknown. Study observations and caveats: In blood, most of the thyroid clonotypes expanded above 0.001 were also present.

The sequence was collected from a woman between 35 and 50 years old with Graves' hyperthyroidism. V usage is TRBV27 and J usage is TRBJ1-1; 7 nucleotides match TRBD1. Sequenced material: blood. This CDR3 reads CASSPRTGLEAFF. The CDR3 DNA sequence: TGTGCCAGCAGCCCCCGGACAGGTCTGGAGGCTTTCTTT.